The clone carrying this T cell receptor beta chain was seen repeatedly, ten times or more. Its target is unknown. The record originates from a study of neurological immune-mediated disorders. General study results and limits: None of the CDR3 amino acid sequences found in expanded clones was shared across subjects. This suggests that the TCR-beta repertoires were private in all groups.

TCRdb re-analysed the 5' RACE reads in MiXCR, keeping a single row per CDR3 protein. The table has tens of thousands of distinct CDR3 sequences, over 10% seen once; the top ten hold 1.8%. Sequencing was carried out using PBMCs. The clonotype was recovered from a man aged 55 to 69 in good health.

The CDR3: CASSRASRTEAFF. The CDR3 nucleotides read TGTGCCAGCAGCCGAGCCTCTAGGACTGAAGCTTTCTTT. This chain connects TRBV5-5 to TRBJ1-1, with D unresolved. This CDR3 contains 13 residues. Germline V gene lookup returns CDR1 SGHKS and CDR2 YYEKEE (reference sequence). Trimming stripped 4 bases from V and 5 bases from J, with 12 bases between.